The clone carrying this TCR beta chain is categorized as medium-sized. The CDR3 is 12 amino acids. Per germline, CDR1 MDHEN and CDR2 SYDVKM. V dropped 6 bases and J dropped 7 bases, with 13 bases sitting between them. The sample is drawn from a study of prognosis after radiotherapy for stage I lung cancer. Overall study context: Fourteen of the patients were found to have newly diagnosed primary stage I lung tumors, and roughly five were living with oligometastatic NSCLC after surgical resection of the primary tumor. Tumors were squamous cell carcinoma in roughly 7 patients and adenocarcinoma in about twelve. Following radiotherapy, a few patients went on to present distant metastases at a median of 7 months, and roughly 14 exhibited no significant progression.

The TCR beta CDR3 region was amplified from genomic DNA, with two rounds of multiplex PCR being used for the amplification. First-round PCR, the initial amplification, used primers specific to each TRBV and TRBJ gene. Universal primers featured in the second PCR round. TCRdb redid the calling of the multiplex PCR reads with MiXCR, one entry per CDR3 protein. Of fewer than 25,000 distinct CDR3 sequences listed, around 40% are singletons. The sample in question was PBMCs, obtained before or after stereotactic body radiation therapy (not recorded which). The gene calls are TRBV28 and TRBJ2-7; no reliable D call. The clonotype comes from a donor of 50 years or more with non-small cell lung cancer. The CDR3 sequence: CASSRITTEQYF. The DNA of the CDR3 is TGTGCCAGCAGCCGAATCACTACGGAGCAGTACTTC.